This T cell receptor beta chain was identified in a study of control samples from healthy donors and cancer patients. Measured with immunoSEQ multiplex PCR; TCRdb has only the in-frame clones, and not every one. The repertoire table contains some 190,000 clones. V trimming: 4 bases; J trimming: 7 bases; junction bases outside the gene matches: 6. This CDR3 contains 15 residues. Germline lookup yields CDR1 PRHDT and CDR2 FYEKMQ (reference sequence). The source is a woman aged 25-40 years in good health. This sequence joins TRBV13 and TRBJ1-6; 8 positions match TRBD1. Source material: blood. CDR3: CASSYRQGKNSPLHF. Here the CDR3 DNA reads TGTGCCAGCAGCTACCGACAGGGGAAAAATTCACCCCTCCACTTT.